The next 10 T cell receptor beta chains were all read from a single sample in a study of blood T cell repertoires in COVID-19. Data came from immunoSEQ multiplex PCR; TCRdb stores just in-frame clones and leaves some out. The profile shows 300,000 to 350,000 clones, 80% to 90% of them singletons. Sequences were obtained from peripheral blood. The source of these receptors is a young man with COVID-19, enrolled during active disease.

The chain recombines TRBV6-5 with TRBJ2-7; TRBD2 might be the D (7 bases). The CDR3 covers 13 residues. Germline CDR1 reads MNHEY; CDR2 reads SVGAGI. For the CDR3, the DNA is TGTGCAACCGGGGGGCGGGGGACCTACGAGCAGTACTTC. This encodes CATGGRGTYEQYF.

This chain connects TRBV7-9 to TRBJ1-1; no clear D. From germline, CDR1 is SEHNR and CDR2 FQNEAQ (reference sequence). V was pared by 5 bases and J by 1 base, with 11 bases between. This CDR3 is 14 amino acids long. This chain's CDR3 is CASSPAVPNTEAFF. Written as DNA, the CDR3 is TGTGCCAGCAGCCCCGCGGTACCGAACACTGAAGCTTTCTTT.

CDR3 bases: TGTGCCAGCAGTTTCGGTTCCTCGGATACGCAGTATTTT. This codes for CASSFGSSDTQYF. The chain employs TRBV27 and TRBJ2-3; no firm D call. There are 13 residues in the CDR3. Looked up from germline, CDR1 is MNHEY and CDR2 is SMNVEV (reference sequence). The V and J ends lost 3 bases and 6 bases respectively, with 10 bases between them.

The J gene is TRBJ2-7, the V gene TRBV5-6; 9 nucleotides match TRBD1. The CDR3 runs to 13 residues. Germline-derived CDR1 and CDR2 are SGHDT and YYEEEE. V lost 4 bases to trimming and J lost 7 bases; unmatched junction nucleotides: 6. CDR3 sequence: CASSPDRGREQYF. The CDR3, as DNA: TGTGCCAGCAGCCCCGACAGGGGGAGGGAGCAGTACTTC.

The J gene is TRBJ2-7, the V gene TRBV25-1; maybe TRBD2 (6 bases). CDR3 length: 16 residues. Trimming removed 3 bases at V and 6 bases at J, with 21 bases between. The germline V gene encodes CDR1 MGHDK and CDR2 SYGVNS. CDR3 region: CASSEDWGGGAGEQYF. The CDR3 DNA reads as TGTGCCAGCAGTGAGGATTGGGGAGGCGGAGCTGGCGAGCAGTACTTC.

J is TRBJ1-2 and V is TRBV30, with 9 positions matching TRBD1. The CDR3 spans 13 residues. Germline-derived CDR1 and CDR2 are GTSNPN and SVGIG (reference sequence). J lost 7 bases, V lost 2 bases, and 5 bases had no gene match. DNA for the CDR3: TGTGCCTGGAGTTACCGACAGGGGGGTGGCTACACCTTC. Translated, it gives CAWSYRQGGGYTF. Filled out from reference TRBV30 and TRBJ1-2, the complete variable domain reads SQTIHQWPATLVQPVGSPLSLECTVEGTSNPNLYWYRQAAGRGLQLLFYSVGIGQISSEVPQNLSASRPQDRQFILSSKKLLLSDSGFYLCAWSYRQGGGYTFGSGTRLTVV.

The gene calls are TRBV21-1 and TRBJ1-2; TRBD1, as called in the table, went unchecked against the DNA. TRBV21-1 is listed as a pseudogene. There are 15 residues in the CDR3. The CDR3 DNA reads as TGTGCCAGCAGCATTAGCCCCAACAGGGGCCATGGCTACACCTTC. Translated: CASSISPNRGHGYTF.

The V and J genes are TRBV28 and TRBJ2-7; TRBD1 aligns across 7 bases. The CDR3 runs to 14 residues. In germline, CDR1 is MDHEN, CDR2 SYDVKM. After removal of 2 bases from V and 1 base from J, the junction contained 2 bases not matched to a gene. DNA for the CDR3: TGTGCCAGCAGTTTACGACAGGGATCCTACGAGCAGTACTTC. Translating it yields CASSLRQGSYEQYF.

The chain is built from TRBV3-1 (or the pseudogene TRBV3-2) and TRBJ2-1, with 9 bases fitting TRBD2. V shed 0 bases, J shed 3 bases, and the junction held 3 bases outside the gene matches. The CDR3 contains 16 residues. Germline CDR1 and CDR2: LGHDT and YNNKEL (reference sequence). CDR3 DNA sequence: TGTGCCAGCAGCCAAGAGGGAGCGGGAGGCTACAATGAGCAGTTCTTC. Protein sequence: CASSQEGAGGYNEQFF.

The chain employs TRBV5-1 and TRBJ1-5; 7 nucleotides align to TRBD1. Germline V CDR1 and CDR2: SGHRS, YFSETQ. V shed 4 bases and J 0 bases; nucleotides not matched to a gene: 1. This CDR3 contains 14 residues. The CDR3 protein is CASSAGGSNQPQHF. The CDR3 coding sequence is TGCGCCAGCAGCGCAGGGGGTAGCAATCAGCCCCAGCATTTT. The entire variable domain, with the rest obtained from reference TRBV5-1 and TRBJ1-5, is as follows: KAGVTQTPRYLIKTRGQQVTLSCSPISGHRSVSWYQQTPGQGLQFLFEYFSETQRNKGNFPGRFSGRQFSNSRSEMNVSTLELGDSALYLCASSAGGSNQPQHFGDGTRLSIL.